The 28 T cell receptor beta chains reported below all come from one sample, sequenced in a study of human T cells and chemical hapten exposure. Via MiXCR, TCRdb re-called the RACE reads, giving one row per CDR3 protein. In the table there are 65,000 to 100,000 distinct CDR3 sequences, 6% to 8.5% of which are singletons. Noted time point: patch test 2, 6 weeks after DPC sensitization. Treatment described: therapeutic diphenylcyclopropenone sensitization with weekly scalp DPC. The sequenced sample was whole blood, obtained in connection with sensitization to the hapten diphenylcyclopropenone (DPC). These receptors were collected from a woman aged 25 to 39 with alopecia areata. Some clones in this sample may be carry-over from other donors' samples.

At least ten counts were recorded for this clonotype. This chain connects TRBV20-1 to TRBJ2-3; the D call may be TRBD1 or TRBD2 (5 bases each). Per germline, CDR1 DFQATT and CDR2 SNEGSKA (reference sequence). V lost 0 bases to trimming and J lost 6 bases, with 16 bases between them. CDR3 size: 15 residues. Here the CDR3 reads CSAREPRGPSDTQYF. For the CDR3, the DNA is TGCAGTGCTAGAGAACCACGGGGCCCATCCGATACGCAGTATTTT.

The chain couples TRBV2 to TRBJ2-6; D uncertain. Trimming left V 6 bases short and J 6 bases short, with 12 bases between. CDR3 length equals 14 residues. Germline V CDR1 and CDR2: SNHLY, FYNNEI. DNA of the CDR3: TGTGCCAGCAGGCCGGCTAAAGTGGCCAACGTCCTGACTTTC. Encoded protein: CASRPAKVANVLTF.

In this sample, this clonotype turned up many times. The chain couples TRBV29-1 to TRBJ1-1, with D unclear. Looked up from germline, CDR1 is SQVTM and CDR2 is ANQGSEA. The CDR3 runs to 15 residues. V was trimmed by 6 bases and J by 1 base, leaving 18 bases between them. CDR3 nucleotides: TGCAGCGTAGATCCCGGACGACGGAAGAACACTGAAGCTTTCTTT. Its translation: CSVDPGRRKNTEAFF.

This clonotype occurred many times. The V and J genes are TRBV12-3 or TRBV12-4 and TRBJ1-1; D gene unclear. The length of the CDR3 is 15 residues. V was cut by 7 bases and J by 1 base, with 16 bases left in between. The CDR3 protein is CASIPPRTGNTEAFF. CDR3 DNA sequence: TGTGCCAGCATCCCCCCAAGGACGGGGAACACTGAAGCTTTCTTT.

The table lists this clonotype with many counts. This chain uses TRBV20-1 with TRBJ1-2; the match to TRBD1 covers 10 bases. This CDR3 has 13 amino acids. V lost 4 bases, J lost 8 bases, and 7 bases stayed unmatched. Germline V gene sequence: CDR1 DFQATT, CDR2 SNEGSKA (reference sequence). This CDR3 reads CSATRQGAWGYTF. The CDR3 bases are TGCAGTGCTACCCGACAGGGGGCTTGGGGCTACACCTTC.

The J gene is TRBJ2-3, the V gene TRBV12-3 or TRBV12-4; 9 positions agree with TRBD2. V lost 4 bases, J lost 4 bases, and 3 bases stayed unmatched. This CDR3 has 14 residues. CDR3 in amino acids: CASSSTSGSDTQYF. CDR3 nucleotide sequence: TGTGCCAGCAGTTCGACTAGCGGTTCAGATACGCAGTATTTT.

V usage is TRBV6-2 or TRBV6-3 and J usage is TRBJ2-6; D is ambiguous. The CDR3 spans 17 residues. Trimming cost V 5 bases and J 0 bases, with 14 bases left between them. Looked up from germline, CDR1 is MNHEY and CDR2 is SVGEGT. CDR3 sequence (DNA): TGTGCCAGCAGTCCACACAGATGGGTCTCTGGGGCCAACGTCCTGACTTTC. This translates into CASSPHRWVSGANVLTF.

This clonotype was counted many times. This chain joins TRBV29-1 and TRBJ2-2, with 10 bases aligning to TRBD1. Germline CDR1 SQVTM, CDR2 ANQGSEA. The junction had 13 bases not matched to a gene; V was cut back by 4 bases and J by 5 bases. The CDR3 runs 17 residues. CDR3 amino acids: CSVVGRDRGYRTGELFF. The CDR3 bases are TGCAGCGTTGTTGGTCGGGACAGGGGCTATAGGACCGGGGAGCTGTTTTTT.

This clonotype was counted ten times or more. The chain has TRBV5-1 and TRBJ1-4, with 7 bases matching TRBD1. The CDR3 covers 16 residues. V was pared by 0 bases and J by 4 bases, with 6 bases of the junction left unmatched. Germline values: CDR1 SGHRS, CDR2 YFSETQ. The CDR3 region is CASSLGRQGFNEKLFF. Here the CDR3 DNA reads TGCGCCAGCAGCTTGGGGCGACAGGGATTTAATGAAAAACTGTTTTTT.

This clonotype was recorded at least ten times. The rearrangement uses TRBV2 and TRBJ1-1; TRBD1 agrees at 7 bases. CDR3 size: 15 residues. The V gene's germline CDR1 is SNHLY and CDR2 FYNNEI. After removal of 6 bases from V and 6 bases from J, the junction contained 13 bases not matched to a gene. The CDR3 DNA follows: TGTGCCAGCAGCCAACCGATCACAGGGGAGCCTGAAGCTTTCTTT. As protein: CASSQPITGEPEAFF.

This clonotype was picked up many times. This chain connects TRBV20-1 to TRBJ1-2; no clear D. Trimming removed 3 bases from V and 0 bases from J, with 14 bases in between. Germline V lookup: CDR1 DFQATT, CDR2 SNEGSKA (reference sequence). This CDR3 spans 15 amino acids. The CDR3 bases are TGCAGTGCTAGCCGGTTACCTACAGCTAACTATGGCTACACCTTC. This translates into CSASRLPTANYGYTF.

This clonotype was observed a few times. The CDR3 coding sequence is TGTGCCAGCAGCCAACCGGCAGGGGCAGCCCCGGGCTATGGCTACACCTTC. It translates to CASSQPAGAAPGYGYTF. This rearrangement joins TRBV3-1 to TRBJ1-2, with D perhaps TRBD1 (6 bases). Trimming removed 2 bases from V and 4 bases from J, with 20 bases in between. This CDR3 is 17 amino acids long. The germline V gene encodes CDR1 LGHDT and CDR2 YNNKEL (reference sequence).

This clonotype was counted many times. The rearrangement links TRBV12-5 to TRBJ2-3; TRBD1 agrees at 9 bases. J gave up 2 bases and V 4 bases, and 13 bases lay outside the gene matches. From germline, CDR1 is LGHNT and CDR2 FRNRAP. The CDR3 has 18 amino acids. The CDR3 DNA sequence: TGTGCTAGTGGTTACGAGACCCCCGGGACAGGGCTCACAGATACGCAGTATTTT. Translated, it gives CASGYETPGTGLTDTQYF.

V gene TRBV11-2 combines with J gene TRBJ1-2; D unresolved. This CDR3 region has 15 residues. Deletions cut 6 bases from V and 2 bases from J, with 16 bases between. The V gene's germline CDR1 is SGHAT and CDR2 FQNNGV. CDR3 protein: CASSSIKGWNYGYTF. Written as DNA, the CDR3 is TGTGCCAGCAGTTCCATCAAGGGTTGGAACTATGGCTACACCTTC.

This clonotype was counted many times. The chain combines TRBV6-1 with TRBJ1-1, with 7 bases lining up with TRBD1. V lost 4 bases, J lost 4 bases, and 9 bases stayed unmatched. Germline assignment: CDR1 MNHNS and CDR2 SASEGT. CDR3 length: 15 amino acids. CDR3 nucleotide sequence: TGTGCCAGCAGTGGGCGGACAGGTCTTCGCACTGAAGCTTTCTTT. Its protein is CASSGRTGLRTEAFF.

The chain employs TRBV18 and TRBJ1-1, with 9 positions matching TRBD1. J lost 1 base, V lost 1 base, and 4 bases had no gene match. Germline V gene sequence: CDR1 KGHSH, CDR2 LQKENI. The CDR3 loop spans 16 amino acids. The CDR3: CASSPLIQGANTEAFF. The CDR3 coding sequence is TGTGCCAGCTCACCACTTATACAGGGGGCGAACACTGAAGCTTTCTTT.

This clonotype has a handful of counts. The CDR3 coding sequence is TGTGCCAGCAGCTTAGTGGGGGGAGGTGATGAAAAACTGTTTTTT. It is translated as CASSLVGGGDEKLFF. V and J are TRBV7-6 and TRBJ1-4, with a tentative D call TRBD1 (5 bases). V was cut by 1 base and J by 6 bases, with 12 bases left in between. Looked up from germline, CDR1 is SGHVS and CDR2 is FNYEAQ. The CDR3 is 15 residues long.

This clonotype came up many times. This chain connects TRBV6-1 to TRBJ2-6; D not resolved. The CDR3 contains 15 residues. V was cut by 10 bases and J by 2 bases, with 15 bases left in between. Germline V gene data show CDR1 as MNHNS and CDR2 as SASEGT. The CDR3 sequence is CAIMGGRAGANVLTF. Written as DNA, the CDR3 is TGTGCCATCATGGGCGGTCGAGCTGGGGCCAACGTCCTGACTTTC.

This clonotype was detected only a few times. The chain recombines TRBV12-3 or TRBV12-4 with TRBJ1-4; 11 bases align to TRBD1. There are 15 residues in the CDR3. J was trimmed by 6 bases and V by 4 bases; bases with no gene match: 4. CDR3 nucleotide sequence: TGTGCCAGCAGTTCCGGACAGGGGGCTTATGAAAAACTGTTTTTT. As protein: CASSSGQGAYEKLFF.

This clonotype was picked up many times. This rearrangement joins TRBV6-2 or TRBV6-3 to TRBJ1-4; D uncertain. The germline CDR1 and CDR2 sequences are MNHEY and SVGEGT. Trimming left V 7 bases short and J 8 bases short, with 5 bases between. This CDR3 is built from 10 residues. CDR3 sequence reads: CASNREKLFF. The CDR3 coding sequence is TGTGCCAGCAATCGGGAAAAACTGTTTTTT.

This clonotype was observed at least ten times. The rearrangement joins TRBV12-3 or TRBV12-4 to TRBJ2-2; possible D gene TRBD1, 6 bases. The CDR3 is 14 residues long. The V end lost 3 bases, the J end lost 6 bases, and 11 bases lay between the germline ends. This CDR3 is CASSFQGTAGELFF. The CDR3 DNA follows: TGTGCCAGCAGTTTTCAGGGGACGGCCGGGGAGCTGTTTTTT.

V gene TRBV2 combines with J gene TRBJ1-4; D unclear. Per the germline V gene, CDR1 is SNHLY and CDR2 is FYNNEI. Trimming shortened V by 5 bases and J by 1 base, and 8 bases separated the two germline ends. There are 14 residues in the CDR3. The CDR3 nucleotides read TGTGCCAGCAGTTCGACACAAACTAATGAAAAACTGTTTTTT. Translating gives CASSSTQTNEKLFF.

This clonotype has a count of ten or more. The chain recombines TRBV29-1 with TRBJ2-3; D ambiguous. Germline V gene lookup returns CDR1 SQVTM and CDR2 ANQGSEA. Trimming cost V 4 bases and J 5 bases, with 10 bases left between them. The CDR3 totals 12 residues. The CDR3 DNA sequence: TGCAGCGTTGTGCCAGACGGAGATACGCAGTATTTT. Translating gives CSVVPDGDTQYF.

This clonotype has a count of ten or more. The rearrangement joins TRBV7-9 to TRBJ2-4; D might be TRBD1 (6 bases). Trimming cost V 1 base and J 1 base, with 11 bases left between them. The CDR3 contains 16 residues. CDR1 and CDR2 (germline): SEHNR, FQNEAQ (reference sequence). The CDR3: CASSLEFGQAKNIQYF. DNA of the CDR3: TGTGCCAGCAGCTTAGAGTTCGGACAGGCCAAAAACATTCAGTACTTC.

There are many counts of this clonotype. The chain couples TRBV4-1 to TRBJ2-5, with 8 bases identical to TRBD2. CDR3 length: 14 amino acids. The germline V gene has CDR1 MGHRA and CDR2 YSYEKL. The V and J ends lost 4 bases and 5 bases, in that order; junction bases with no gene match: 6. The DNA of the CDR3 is TGCGCCAGCAGCCCTATGGGCGGGAGGGAGACCCAGTACTTC. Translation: CASSPMGGRETQYF.

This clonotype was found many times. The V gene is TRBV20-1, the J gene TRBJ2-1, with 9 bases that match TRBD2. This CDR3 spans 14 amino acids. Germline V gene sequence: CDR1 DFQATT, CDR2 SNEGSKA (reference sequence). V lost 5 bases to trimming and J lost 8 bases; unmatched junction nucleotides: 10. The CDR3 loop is CSAVDSGGVDEQFF. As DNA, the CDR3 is TGCAGTGCTGTTGATAGCGGGGGCGTGGATGAGCAGTTCTTC.

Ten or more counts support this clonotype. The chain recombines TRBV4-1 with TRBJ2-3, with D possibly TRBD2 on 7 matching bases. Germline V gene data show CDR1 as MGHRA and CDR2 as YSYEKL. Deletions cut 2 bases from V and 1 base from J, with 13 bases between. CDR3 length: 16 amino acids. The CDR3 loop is CASSQSIGGRTDTQYF. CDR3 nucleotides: TGCGCCAGCAGCCAAAGCATCGGGGGGCGCACAGATACGCAGTATTTT.

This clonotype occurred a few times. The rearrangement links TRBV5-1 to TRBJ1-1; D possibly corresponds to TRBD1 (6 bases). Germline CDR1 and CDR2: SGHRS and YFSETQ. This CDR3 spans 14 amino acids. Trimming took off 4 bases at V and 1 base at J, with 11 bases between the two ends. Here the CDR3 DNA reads TGCGCCAGCAGCCCAATACAGGGGAACACTGAAGCTTTCTTT. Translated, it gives CASSPIQGNTEAFF. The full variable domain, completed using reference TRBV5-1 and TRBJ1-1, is KAGVTQTPRYLIKTRGQQVTLSCSPISGHRSVSWYQQTPGQGLQFLFEYFSETQRNKGNFPGRFSGRQFSNSRSEMNVSTLELGDSALYLCASSPIQGNTEAFFGQGTRLTVV.